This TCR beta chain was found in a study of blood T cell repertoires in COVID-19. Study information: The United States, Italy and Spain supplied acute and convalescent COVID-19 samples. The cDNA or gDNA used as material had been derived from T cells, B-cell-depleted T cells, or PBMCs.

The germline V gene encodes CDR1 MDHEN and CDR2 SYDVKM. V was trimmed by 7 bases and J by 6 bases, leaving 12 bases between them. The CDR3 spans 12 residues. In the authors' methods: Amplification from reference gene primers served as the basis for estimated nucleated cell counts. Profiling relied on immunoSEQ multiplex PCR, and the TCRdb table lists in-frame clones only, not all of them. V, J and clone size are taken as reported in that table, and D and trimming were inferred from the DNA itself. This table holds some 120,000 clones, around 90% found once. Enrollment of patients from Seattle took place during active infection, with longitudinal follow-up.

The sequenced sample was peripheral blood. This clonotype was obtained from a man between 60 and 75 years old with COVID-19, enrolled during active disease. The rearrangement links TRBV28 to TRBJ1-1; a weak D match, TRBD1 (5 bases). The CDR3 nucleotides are TGTGCCAGCACCTGGGGCGGGGCTGAAGCTTTCTTT. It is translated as CASTWGGAEAFF.